These 9 T cell receptor beta chains were sequenced from one sample in a study of T cells after yellow fever vaccination. TCRdb processed the 5' RACE reads anew with MiXCR; each CDR3 protein has one entry. Here the sample spans a few hundred thousand distinct CDR3 sequences, roughly a sixth being singletons. The input for sequencing was PBMCs, taken before the yellow fever booster vaccination. The source is a man between 18 and 29 years old who received the YFV17D yellow fever vaccine.

This clonotype has only a few counts. The chain has TRBV24-1 and TRBJ2-1; no clear D gene. Per the germline V gene, CDR1 is KGHDR and CDR2 is SFDVKD. The V and J ends lost 1 base and 9 bases respectively, with 6 bases between them. CDR3 size: 12 residues. This chain's CDR3 is CATSDFGAEQFF. DNA of the CDR3: TGTGCCACCAGTGATTTCGGAGCTGAGCAGTTCTTC.

This clonotype was seen more than once but under ten times. V is TRBV19 and J is TRBJ2-1; TRBD2 might be the D (6 bases). V was clipped by 6 bases and J by 8 bases, with 20 bases between them. This CDR3 is 15 amino acids long. The germline CDR1 and CDR2 sequences are LNHDA and SQIVND (reference sequence). The CDR3 nucleotides are TGTGCCAGTAGCCAGGGACTCGCTAACCTCGATGAGCAGTTCTTC. Protein product: CASSQGLANLDEQFF.

This chain joins TRBV6-5 and TRBJ1-4; D perhaps matches TRBD1 (5 bases). There are 14 residues in the CDR3. Trimming shortened V by 5 bases and J by 6 bases, and 13 bases separated the two germline ends. Germline loops: CDR1 MNHEY, CDR2 SVGAGI. The CDR3 bases are TGTGCCAGCAGTACCCAGGGCGTGGATGAAAAACTGTTTTTT. It yields the protein CASSTQGVDEKLFF.

This chain uses TRBV20-1 with TRBJ2-1; D perhaps matches TRBD2 (6 bases). The germline V gene has CDR1 DFQATT and CDR2 SNEGSKA (reference sequence). CDR3 length equals 13 residues. CDR3 sequence (DNA): TGCAGCGCCCTGGGGGGTTCCCCTAGTGAGCAGTTCTTC. This sequence encodes CSALGGSPSEQFF.

The chain links TRBV12-3 or TRBV12-4 to TRBJ2-5; D ambiguous. Trimming cost V 5 bases and J 2 bases, with 12 bases left between them. The CDR3 extends over 14 amino acids. This CDR3 is CASSPSGRQETQYF. CDR3 coding DNA: TGTGCCAGCAGTCCCTCAGGCAGGCAAGAGACCCAGTACTTC.

The chain links TRBV5-4 to TRBJ2-7, with 9 bases that match TRBD1. This CDR3 spans 15 amino acids. Losses at the gene ends were 2 bases for V and 3 bases for J; bases not matched to a gene: 6. The germline V gene encodes CDR1 SGHNT and CDR2 YYREEE (reference sequence). For the CDR3, the DNA is TGTGCCAGCAGCTTTGGGGACAGGGTTTTCTACGAGCAGTACTTC. This gives the protein CASSFGDRVFYEQYF.

In this sample, this clonotype turned up many times. V usage is TRBV12-3 or TRBV12-4 and J usage is TRBJ2-7; D is perhaps TRBD2 (7 bases). The CDR3 is 12 residues long. V lost 5 bases and J lost 6, with 11 bases in between. The CDR3 sequence is CASSAGEGEQYF. The CDR3 DNA is TGTGCCAGCAGTGCAGGGGAGGGCGAGCAGTACTTC.

This clonotype was counted a few times. V usage is TRBV20-1 and J usage is TRBJ2-3, with 7 bases fitting TRBD2. This CDR3 has 15 residues. The ends lost 6 bases at V and 1 base at J; junction bases unmatched: 10. CDR1 is DFQATT, CDR2 SNEGSKA, per germline (reference sequence). CDR3 nucleotides: TGCAGTGCCCACCTGGGGGGGGAAGGCACAGATACGCAGTATTTT. It specifies CSAHLGGEGTDTQYF.

Worth noting for this clonotype: A read error may produce the germline difference seen at one junction end. This chain connects TRBV4-2 to TRBJ1-4; tentatively, D is TRBD1 (6 bases). CDR1 is LGHNA and CDR2 is YNFKEQ in the germline V gene. The CDR3 is 18 amino acids. The CDR3 DNA follows: TGTTCCAGCAGCCAAGATCCTAAGCCACTCTCCAGGGGTGAAAAACTGTTTTTT. It is translated as CSSSQDPKPLSRGEKLFF.